This T cell receptor beta chain was captured by sequencing in a study of early T cells in non-severe SARS-CoV-2 infection. Study context: The input, bulk RNA from unsorted whole blood, was sequenced, and chains were unpaired.

A single record per CDR3 protein comes from TCRdb applying MiXCR to the 5' RACE reads. The profile shows tens of thousands of distinct CDR3 sequences, 9.5% to 15% of them singletons. Details on this clonotype: A much larger clone is a single base away; this may be a read error. The missing conserved phenylalanine or tryptophan at the end of this CDR3 makes a read error likely.

The V gene's germline CDR1 is LGHNT and CDR2 FRNRAP. The ends were cut back, 0 bases at V and 2 bases at J, with 10 bases in the middle. This CDR3 region has 16 residues. The sequence derives from an adult who was a healthcare worker with PCR-confirmed SARS-CoV-2 infection or an uninfected control (not recorded which). The rearrangement joins TRBV12-5 to TRBJ2-2; D is unclear. Sequenced: whole blood. CDR3 sequence reads: CASGLVLGPNTGELFL. The CDR3 DNA is TGTGCTAGTGGTTTGGTTCTGGGCCCAAACACCGGGGAGCTGTTTCTT.